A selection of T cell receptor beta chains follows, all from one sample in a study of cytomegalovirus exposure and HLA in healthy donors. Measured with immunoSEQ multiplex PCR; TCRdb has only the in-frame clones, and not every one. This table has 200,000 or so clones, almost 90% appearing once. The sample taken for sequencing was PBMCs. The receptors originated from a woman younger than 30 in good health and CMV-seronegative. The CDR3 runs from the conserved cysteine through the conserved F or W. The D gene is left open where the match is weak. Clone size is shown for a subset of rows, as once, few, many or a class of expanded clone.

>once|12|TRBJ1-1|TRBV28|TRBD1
CATGQADTEAFF
TGTGCCACCGGACAGGCGGACACTGAAGCTTTCTTT
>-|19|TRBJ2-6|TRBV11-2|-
CASSLSPARRRSGANVLTF
TGTGCCAGCAGCTTAAGCCCCGCGCGGCGCCGCTCTGGGGCCAACGTCCTGACTTTC
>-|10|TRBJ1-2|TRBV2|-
CASSEDRQTF
TGTGCCAGCAGTGAAGATCGACAGACCTTC
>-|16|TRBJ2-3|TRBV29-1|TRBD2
CSVESTSGRAGDTQYF
TGCAGCGTTGAGTCGACTAGCGGGAGGGCCGGAGATACGCAGTATTTT
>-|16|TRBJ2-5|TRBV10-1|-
CASSDQRTPLQETQYF
TGCGCCAGCAGTGACCAAAGGACACCGCTTCAAGAGACCCAGTACTTC
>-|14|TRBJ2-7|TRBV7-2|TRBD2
CASRAGTSGYEQYF
TGTGCCAGCAGGGCCGGGACTAGCGGGTACGAGCAGTACTTC
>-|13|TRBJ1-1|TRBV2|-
CASRSEPHTEAFF
TGTGCCAGCAGATCGGAGCCCCACACTGAAGCTTTCTTT
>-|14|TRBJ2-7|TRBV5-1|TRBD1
CASSEGQANYEQYF
TGCGCCAGCAGCGAGGGACAGGCCAACTACGAGCAGTACTTC
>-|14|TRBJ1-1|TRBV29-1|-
CSVWGTGENTEAFF
TGCAGCGTTTGGGGGACGGGGGAGAACACTGAAGCTTTCTTT
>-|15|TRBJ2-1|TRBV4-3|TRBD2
CASSQTSGRGNEQFF
TGCGCCAGCAGCCAAACTAGCGGGAGAGGGAATGAGCAGTTCTTC
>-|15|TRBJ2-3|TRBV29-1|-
CSTLGGGISTDTQYF
TGCAGCACTTTAGGGGGGGGCATTAGCACAGATACGCAGTATTTT
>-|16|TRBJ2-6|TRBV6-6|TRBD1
CASIPGGLSGANVLTF
TGTGCCAGCATCCCAGGGGGTTTGTCTGGGGCCAACGTCCTGACTTTC
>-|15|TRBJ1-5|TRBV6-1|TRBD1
CASSERDRANQPQHF
TGTGCCAGCAGTGAACGGGACAGGGCTAATCAGCCCCAGCATTTT
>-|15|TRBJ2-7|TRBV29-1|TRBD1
CSVEEGQGVIYEQYF
TGCAGCGTTGAAGAGGGTCAGGGGGTCATCTACGAGCAGTACTTC
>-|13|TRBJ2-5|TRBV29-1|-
CSVEPEERETQYF
TGCAGCGTTGAGCCGGAGGAGAGGGAGACCCAGTACTTC
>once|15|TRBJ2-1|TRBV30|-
CAWSTHGSSYNEQFF
TGTGCCTGGAGTACTCATGGGAGCTCCTACAATGAGCAGTTCTTC
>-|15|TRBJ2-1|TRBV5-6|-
CASSLRTAPNNEQFF
TGTGCCAGCAGCTTACGGACAGCCCCTAACAATGAGCAGTTCTTC
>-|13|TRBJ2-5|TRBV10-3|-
CAISEGATETQYF
TGTGCCATCAGTGAAGGGGCTACGGAGACCCAGTACTTC
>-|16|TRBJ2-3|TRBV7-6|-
CASSLGFGASTDTQYF
TGTGCCAGCAGCTTAGGTTTTGGGGCGAGCACAGATACGCAGTATTTT
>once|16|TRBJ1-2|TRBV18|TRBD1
CASSPAGTGGDYGYTF
TGTGCCAGCTCGCCAGCCGGGACAGGGGGCGACTATGGCTACACCTTC
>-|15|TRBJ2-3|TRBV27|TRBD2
CASSAGLAFTDTQYF
TGTGCCAGCAGTGCGGGACTAGCTTTCACAGATACGCAGTATTTT
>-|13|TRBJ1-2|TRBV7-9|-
CASSLPANYGYTF
TGTGCCAGCAGCTTACCAGCTAACTATGGCTACACCTTC
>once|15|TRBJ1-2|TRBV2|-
CASSELQAANYGYTF
TGTGCCAGCAGTGAATTACAGGCAGCTAACTATGGCTACACCTTC
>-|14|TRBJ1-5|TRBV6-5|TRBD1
CASRGTGEGQPQHF
TGTGCCAGCAGAGGGACAGGGGAAGGGCAGCCCCAGCATTTT
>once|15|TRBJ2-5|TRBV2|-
CASSSLTGKQETQYF
TGTGCCAGCAGTTCGTTAACAGGGAAACAAGAGACCCAGTACTTC
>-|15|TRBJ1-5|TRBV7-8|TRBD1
CASSFSGQAHQPQHF
TGTGCCAGCAGCTTCTCGGGACAGGCTCATCAGCCCCAGCATTTT
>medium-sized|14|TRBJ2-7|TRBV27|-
CASSQRGAGYEQYF
TGTGCCAGCAGCCAACGGGGAGCGGGCTACGAGCAGTACTTC
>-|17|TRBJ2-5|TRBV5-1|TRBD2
CASSLEPSGTYQETQYF
TGCGCCAGCAGCTTGGAGCCTAGCGGGACGTACCAAGAGACCCAGTACTTC
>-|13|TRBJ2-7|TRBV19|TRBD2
CASSVASGYEQYF
TGTGCCAGTAGTGTCGCTAGCGGGTACGAGCAGTACTTC
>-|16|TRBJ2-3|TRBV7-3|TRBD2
CASSMLAGETTDTQYF
TGTGCCAGCAGCATGCTAGCGGGAGAGACTACAGATACGCAGTATTTT
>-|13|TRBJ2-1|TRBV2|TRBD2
CASNLAGEGEQFF
TGTGCCAGCAACCTAGCGGGAGAGGGTGAGCAGTTCTTC
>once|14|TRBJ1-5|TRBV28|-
CASSSGGVNQPQHF
TGTGCCAGCAGTTCGGGCGGGGTTAATCAGCCCCAGCATTTT